The next 15 T cell receptor beta chains were all read from a single sample in a study of T cell responses to AZD1222 COVID-19 vaccine. Sequencing used immunoSEQ multiplex PCR; TCRdb keeps in-frame clones, though not all of them. The profile shows around 150,000 clones, around 91% of them singletons. Sequenced here: peripheral blood, sampled on day 0 of AZD1222 vaccination. The receptor source for this set is an adult in good health.

This chain uses TRBV3-1 (or the pseudogene TRBV3-2) with TRBJ2-1; D ambiguous. Per the germline V gene, CDR1 is LGHDT and CDR2 is YNNKEL (reference sequence). V was clipped by 1 base and J by 6 bases, with 10 bases between them. This CDR3 spans 14 amino acids. The CDR3 DNA reads as TGTGCCAGCAGCCAAGGAGGTCTCCCCAATGAGCAGTTCTTC. It specifies CASSQGGLPNEQFF.

The rearrangement uses TRBV19 and TRBJ2-1; D unclear. The CDR3 spans 13 residues. The V end was cut by 2 bases, the J end by 4 bases, with 6 bases between. Germline CDR1 is LNHDA and CDR2 is SQIVND (reference sequence). CDR3 in amino acids: CASSISRYNEQFF. As DNA, the CDR3 is TGTGCCAGTAGTATAAGTCGATACAATGAGCAGTTCTTC. The entire variable domain, with the rest obtained from reference TRBV19 and TRBJ2-1, is as follows: DGGITQSPKYLFRKEGQNVTLSCEQNLNHDAMYWYRQDPGQGLRLIYYSQIVNDFQKGDIAEGYSVSREKKESFPLTVTSAQKNPTAFYLCASSISRYNEQFFGPGTRLTVL.

This clone was seen only once. The chain uses TRBV28 and TRBJ1-6; unclear D gene. This CDR3 region has 13 residues. Trimming pared 1 base from V and 9 bases from J, leaving 7 bases between. Germline loops: CDR1 MDHEN, CDR2 SYDVKM. The CDR3, as DNA: TGTGCCAGCAGTTTATCCCGATTTTCACCCCTCCACTTT. This gives the protein CASSLSRFSPLHF.

For the CDR3, the DNA is TGTGCCAGCAGCTTGGGACTAGCGGCGGATGAGCAGTTCTTC. Protein: CASSLGLAADEQFF. The chain combines TRBV7-2 with TRBJ2-1, with 11 bases that match TRBD2. CDR1 SGHTA and CDR2 FQGNSA come from the germline V gene. The CDR3 is 14 amino acids. V was pared by 3 bases and J by 8 bases, with 3 bases of the junction left unmatched.

V gene TRBV7-2 combines with J gene TRBJ1-2; the match to TRBD1 covers 7 bases. CDR3 size: 14 residues. Germline V gene sequence: CDR1 SGHTA, CDR2 FQGNSA. V shed 6 bases and J 8 bases; nucleotides not matched to a gene: 12. The CDR3 coding sequence is TGTGCCAGCAGTTCCTCGGGACAGCTCTCCGGCTACACCTTC. This translates into CASSSSGQLSGYTF. The whole variable domain, remainder taken from reference TRBV7-2 and TRBJ1-2, is GAGVSQSPSNKVTEKGKDVELRCDPISGHTALYWYRQSLGQGLEFLIYFQGNSAPDKSGLPSDRFSAERTGGSVSTLTIQRTQQEDSAVYLCASSSSGQLSGYTFGSGTRLTVV.

The chain carries TRBV19 and TRBJ1-6; D is uncertain. Trimming removed 1 base at V and 0 bases at J, with 16 bases between. CDR3 length: 19 residues. Germline V gene sequence: CDR1 LNHDA, CDR2 SQIVND (reference sequence). In nucleotides, the CDR3 is TGTGCCAGTAGTATAGCCCTCGGCCCGGCAGGCTCCTATAATTCACCCCTCCACTTT. This codes for CASSIALGPAGSYNSPLHF.

The chain is built from TRBV18 and TRBJ1-2; tentatively, D is TRBD1 (6 bases). The germline V and J ends were trimmed by 1 base and 3 bases, with 12 bases remaining between them. CDR1 KGHSH and CDR2 LQKENI come from the germline V gene. The CDR3 has 15 amino acids. The CDR3 sequence is CASSPRSGADYGYTF. The CDR3, as DNA: TGTGCCAGCTCACCACGGTCAGGGGCTGACTATGGCTACACCTTC.

The chain uses TRBV6-2 or TRBV6-3 and TRBJ1-4; D might be TRBD1 (6 bases). The CDR3 loop spans 15 amino acids. V dropped 5 bases and J dropped 4 bases, with 14 bases sitting between them. Germline lookup yields CDR1 MNHEY and CDR2 SVGEGT. The CDR3 region has the DNA TGTGCCAGCAGTCGGAGGACAGCCAATAATGAAAAACTGTTTTTT. Its protein is CASSRRTANNEKLFF.

The chain uses TRBV6-5 and TRBJ1-1; no clear D gene. This CDR3 region has 14 residues. V was clipped by 0 bases and J by 1 base, with 6 bases between them. Germline V gene sequence: CDR1 MNHEY, CDR2 SVGAGI. The CDR3 protein is CASSYSAANTEAFF. The CDR3 DNA reads as TGTGCCAGCAGTTACTCGGCAGCGAACACTGAAGCTTTCTTT.

This clone was seen once. The V and J genes are TRBV28 and TRBJ1-5; D perhaps matches TRBD1 (6 bases). CDR1 is MDHEN and CDR2 is SYDVKM in the germline V gene. Trimming took 6 bases from V and 3 from J, leaving 15 bases between them. This CDR3 has 15 residues. For the CDR3, the DNA is TGTGCCAGCAGAGGGGAGGGGGTTAACAATCAGCCCCAGCATTTT. This translates into CASRGEGVNNQPQHF.

The chain is built from TRBV28 and TRBJ1-2; D gene uncertain. This CDR3 contains 15 residues. V lost 2 bases and J 0 bases, leaving 10 bases between the germline ends. The germline V gene has CDR1 MDHEN and CDR2 SYDVKM. DNA for the CDR3: TGTGCCAGCAGTTTAGGCGGAATAGCTAACTATGGCTACACCTTC. It is translated as CASSLGGIANYGYTF.

V gene TRBV28 combines with J gene TRBJ1-3; the D gene is possibly TRBD1 (6 bases). V was clipped by 6 bases and J by 3 bases, with 12 bases between them. CDR3 length: 14 residues. CDR1 and CDR2 from the germline V gene are MDHEN and SYDVKM. Here the CDR3 DNA reads TGTGCCAGCAGCCTCCGGGACATTGGAAACACCATATATTTT. It yields the protein CASSLRDIGNTIYF.

This chain connects TRBV7-3 to TRBJ2-5, with a weak D call TRBD1 (6 bases). Germline CDR1 is SGHTA and CDR2 is FQGTGA. The CDR3 runs 14 residues. Trimming left V 5 bases short and J 4 bases short, with 14 bases between. The CDR3 loop reads CASSVGQQGETQYF. The CDR3 coding sequence is TGTGCCAGCAGCGTGGGCCAACAGGGAGAGACCCAGTACTTC.

This chain links TRBV4-3 with TRBJ2-7; TRBD1 agrees at 11 bases. The germline V gene has CDR1 LGHNA and CDR2 YSLEER. After removal of 4 bases from V and 5 bases from J, the junction contained 4 bases not matched to a gene. The CDR3 has 14 residues. CDR3 sequence reads: CASSLGTGGDEQYF. The CDR3 nucleotides read TGCGCCAGCAGCCTGGGGACAGGGGGGGACGAGCAGTACTTC.

The J gene is TRBJ2-1, the V gene TRBV28, with 8 bases lining up with TRBD2. Germline V gene lookup returns CDR1 MDHEN and CDR2 SYDVKM. Germline trimming cut 5 bases from V and 4 bases from J; bases unmatched to any gene: 4. The CDR3 contains 14 residues. CDR3 DNA: TGTGCCAGCAGTCCTAGCGGGTTTTACAATGAGCAGTTCTTC. Protein: CASSPSGFYNEQFF.